The sequence of this TCR beta chain was determined in a study of OX40 agonist ivuxolimab in advanced cancers. On the study more broadly: Checkpoint inhibitors had been given previously to approximately 41% of patients.

Using immunoSEQ multiplex PCR, the repertoire was profiled, and TCRdb retains in-frame clones only, with some absent. The data hold tens of thousands of clones, with roughly 80% observed a single time. In the case of this clone: Antigen: not known.

Whole-study results and caveats: The work left the antigen specificity of expanded peripheral T cells undetermined. Clonal expansion from baseline to week 6 occurred in both CD4+ and CD8+ T cells.

From germline, CDR1 is ENHRY and CDR2 SYGVKD. The length of the CDR3 is 13 residues. V was clipped by 4 bases and J by 4 bases, with 10 bases between them. Specimen: CD4+ or CD8+ T cells sorted from blood, collected in a trial of the OX40 agonist ivuxolimab. The source is an adult with an advanced solid tumor such as melanoma, head and neck, liver or kidney cancer. J is TRBJ1-2 and V is TRBV10-3, with D tentatively TRBD1 (5 bases). The CDR3 region has the DNA TGTGCCATCAGTGGGGGACCAGTCTATGGCTACACCTTC. Protein sequence: CAISGGPVYGYTF.